These T cell receptor beta chains were read from a single sample in a study of OX40 agonist ivuxolimab in advanced cancers. The protocol was immunoSEQ multiplex PCR, while the TCRdb copy is restricted to in-frame clones and leaves out a portion. The sample holds about 120,000 clones, 85% to 95% seen once. Material: CD4+ or CD8+ T cells sorted from blood, obtained in a trial of the OX40 agonist ivuxolimab. All receptors derive from an adult with an advanced solid tumor such as melanoma, head and neck, liver or kidney cancer. Each CDR3 is given with its conserved first and last residue. A D gene is named only where the DNA matches it firmly. A clone size is listed for some rows: how often the clone was seen (once, few, many), or a class if it is expanded.

v_call: TRBV29-1
clone_size: NA
d_call: TRBD1
j_call: TRBJ2-5
cdr3_nt: TGCAGCACAGGTGGGGGACAGGGGTTCCAAGAGACCCAGTACTTC
cdr3_aa: CSTGGGQGFQETQYF

v_call: TRBV7-6
clone_size: NA
d_call: TRBD2
j_call: TRBJ2-1
cdr3_nt: TGTGCCAGCAGCTTAGGGGGGGGGAACTACAATGAGCAGTTCTTC
cdr3_aa: CASSLGGGNYNEQFF

v_call: TRBV20-1
clone_size: once
d_call: NA
j_call: TRBJ2-3
cdr3_nt: TGCAGTGCTTCCCGCGGGGATACGCAGTATTTT
cdr3_aa: CSASRGDTQYF

v_call: TRBV7-9
clone_size: NA
d_call: TRBD2
j_call: TRBJ2-2
cdr3_nt: TGTGCCAGCAGCTCAGGACTAGCGGGAGTTCGCGGGGAGCTGTTTTTT
cdr3_aa: CASSSGLAGVRGELFF

v_call: TRBV6-6
clone_size: NA
d_call: TRBD1
j_call: TRBJ1-5
cdr3_nt: TGTGCCAGCAGCCGGGACAGGGACCAGCCCCAGCATTTT
cdr3_aa: CASSRDRDQPQHF

v_call: TRBV5-1
clone_size: once
d_call: TRBD1
j_call: TRBJ2-5
cdr3_nt: TGCGCCAGCAGCCAAAGGGGGCAACAAGAGACCCAGTACTTC
cdr3_aa: CASSQRGQQETQYF

v_call: TRBV6-5
clone_size: few
d_call: NA
j_call: TRBJ1-5
cdr3_nt: TGTGCCAGCACCCGGGGGCAAGATCAGCCCCAGCATTTT
cdr3_aa: CASTRGQDQPQHF

v_call: TRBV2
clone_size: NA
d_call: NA
j_call: TRBJ2-3
cdr3_nt: TGTGCCAGCAGTGAAGTGGGGGGACGGGAAAATACGCAGTATTTT
cdr3_aa: CASSEVGGRENTQYF

v_call: TRBV7-8
clone_size: NA
d_call: NA
j_call: TRBJ1-5
cdr3_nt: TGTGCCAGCAGCTTATCACGGTTTCAGCCCCAGCATTTT
cdr3_aa: CASSLSRFQPQHF

v_call: TRBV20-1
clone_size: NA
d_call: NA
j_call: TRBJ2-7
cdr3_nt: TGCAGTGCTAGCCTTGTGTACGAGCAGTACTTC
cdr3_aa: CSASLVYEQYF

v_call: TRBV5-1
clone_size: NA
d_call: NA
j_call: TRBJ1-4
cdr3_nt: TGCGCCAGCAGCTTGAAAGCAGGGGCAACTAATGAAAAACTGTTTTTT
cdr3_aa: CASSLKAGATNEKLFF